This T cell receptor beta chain originates from a study of blood T cells in healthy people across ages. Study findings and constraints: Without sorted subsets, naive and antigen-experienced compartments could not be conclusively compared.

Together with a sample-barcoded 5' primer, a J-beta primer mix was included in a second PCR lasting about 7 to 11 cycles. In TCRdb, the 5' RACE reads were re-called with MiXCR into one record per CDR3 protein. The table has some 640,000 distinct CDR3 sequences, 25% to 30% seen once. Points on this clonotype: What it recognizes is unknown.

The specimen was blood. The sequence was obtained from a woman of 80 years or more in good health.

This chain's CDR3 is CASSFRGPSRNTEAFF. The DNA of the CDR3 is TGTGCCAGCAGCTTTAGGGGGCCCTCCCGGAACACTGAAGCTTTCTTT. The chain uses TRBV5-6 and TRBJ1-1, with 7 nucleotides matching TRBD1. This CDR3 is 16 amino acids long. Unmatched junction bases numbered 8, after V lost 2 bases and J lost 1 base. Germline values: CDR1 SGHDT, CDR2 YYEEEE.